A selection of T cell receptor beta chains follows, all from one sample in a study of shared T cell receptors in the human thymus. Clones were read by immunoSEQ multiplex PCR, and TCRdb kept only the in-frame ones, dropping some. The repertoire includes 500,000 to 750,000 clones, more than 75% of them detected once, and approximately 0.011% sits in the top ten. Another study also made use of these data, one on human thymus T cells.

Material for sequencing was thymocytes. The origin of the receptors is a boy in the first two years of life with a congenital heart defect. CDR3s include the opening cysteine and the closing phenylalanine or tryptophan. The order of the fields is J gene, V gene, D gene, clone size, CDR3 length, CDR3 DNA, CDR3 protein. The D gene is left open where the match is weak. Some rows mark clone size as missing; the rest say once, few, many or name a class of expanded clone.

j_gene: TRBJ2-6
v_gene: TRBV15
d_gene: TRBD2
abundance: NA
len: 19
CDR3nt: TGTGCCACCAGCAGAGATCGGGCGGGAGGGAGATCTGGGGCCAACGTCCTGACTTTC
CDR3aa: CATSRDRAGGRSGANVLTF

j_gene: TRBJ2-1
v_gene: TRBV27
d_gene: TRBD2
abundance: NA
len: 18
CDR3nt: TGTGCCAGCAGTCCCACGGGCGGGAGGATCCATTCCTACAATGAGCAGTTCTTC
CDR3aa: CASSPTGGRIHSYNEQFF

j_gene: TRBJ1-1
v_gene: TRBV7-2
d_gene: NA
abundance: NA
len: 13
CDR3nt: TGTGCCAGCAGCCCCGGTGGGCAGGTTGAAGCTTTCTTT
CDR3aa: CASSPGGQVEAFF

j_gene: TRBJ2-3
v_gene: TRBV19
d_gene: TRBD2
abundance: NA
len: 17
CDR3nt: TGTGCCACCGCCTTCCCGGGACTAGCGGGAGGAACAGATACGCAGTATTTT
CDR3aa: CATAFPGLAGGTDTQYF

j_gene: TRBJ2-7
v_gene: TRBV21-1
d_gene: NA
abundance: NA
len: 16
CDR3nt: TGTGCCAGCGATAAACCTCCGGGACTACCCTCCTACGAGCAGTACTTC
CDR3aa: CASDKPPGLPSYEQYF

j_gene: TRBJ2-7
v_gene: TRBV5-1
d_gene: TRBD2
abundance: NA
len: 18
CDR3nt: TGCGCCAGCAGCGCCCCCGGGACTAGCGATACGTACTCCTACGAGCAGTACTTC
CDR3aa: CASSAPGTSDTYSYEQYF

j_gene: TRBJ1-1
v_gene: TRBV7-9
d_gene: NA
abundance: NA
len: 15
CDR3nt: TGTGCCAGCAGCTTAGTGGACAGAGTGAACACTGAAGCTTTCTTT
CDR3aa: CASSLVDRVNTEAFF

j_gene: TRBJ2-1
v_gene: TRBV9
d_gene: NA
abundance: NA
len: 15
CDR3nt: TGTGCCAGCAGCCCCCCGACTCCCGGCTACAGGGAGCAGTTCTTC
CDR3aa: CASSPPTPGYREQFF

j_gene: TRBJ1-3
v_gene: TRBV7-2
d_gene: NA
abundance: NA
len: 17
CDR3nt: TGTGCCAGCACCTCACACCCCCCACGCCTACAGGGAAACACCATATATTTT
CDR3aa: CASTSHPPRLQGNTIYF

j_gene: TRBJ2-7
v_gene: TRBV27
d_gene: TRBD1
abundance: NA
len: 16
CDR3nt: TGTGCCAGCAGCCGGCGCCGGGGGACAGGGGTCTACGAGCAGTACTTC
CDR3aa: CASSRRRGTGVYEQYF

j_gene: TRBJ1-2
v_gene: TRBV2
d_gene: TRBD1
abundance: NA
len: 13
CDR3nt: TGTGCCAGCAGTGCACAGGGGGACTATGGCTACACCTTC
CDR3aa: CASSAQGDYGYTF

j_gene: TRBJ2-7
v_gene: TRBV27
d_gene: NA
abundance: NA
len: 17
CDR3nt: TGTGCCAGCAGTCCGGCGTTAGAGAGGGCCCACCGGTGGGAGCAGTACTTC
CDR3aa: CASSPALERAHRWEQYF

j_gene: TRBJ2-7
v_gene: TRBV10-3
d_gene: TRBD1
abundance: NA
len: 15
CDR3nt: TGTGCCATCAGTGGAGGGGACAGGGGTTCCTACGAGCAGTACTTC
CDR3aa: CAISGGDRGSYEQYF

j_gene: TRBJ2-4
v_gene: TRBV13
d_gene: TRBD2
abundance: NA
len: 16
CDR3nt: TGTGCCAGCAGCTGGACTAGCGGGAGCCACCTAAACATTCAGTACTTC
CDR3aa: CASSWTSGSHLNIQYF

j_gene: TRBJ2-2
v_gene: TRBV6-1
d_gene: NA
abundance: once
len: 15
CDR3nt: TGTGCCAGCAGTGAACCGACAGCGAACACCGGGGAGCTGTTTTTT
CDR3aa: CASSEPTANTGELFF

j_gene: TRBJ2-1
v_gene: TRBV15
d_gene: TRBD1
abundance: NA
len: 12
CDR3nt: TGTGCCACTTCACAGGGGGTGGAGGAGCAGTTCTTC
CDR3aa: CATSQGVEEQFF